The clone carrying this TCR beta chain appeared many times. Its antigen is as yet unknown. CDR3 length equals 8 residues. CDR1 and CDR2 from the germline V gene are DFQATT and SNEGSKA (reference sequence). This specimen comes from a study of glioma-infiltrating T cells. Points from the study as a whole: Only very few CDR3 sequences appeared in both tissue and blood. Above-expected tissue-blood divergence occurred in all gliomas, most in low-grade ones.

TCR alpha and beta CDR3 regions were amplified from RNA using iRepertoire nested multiplex PCR. One-step reverse transcription and amplification started from around 100-400 ng of tissue mRNA or PBMC total RNA. TCRdb redid the calling of the multiplex PCR reads with MiXCR, one entry per CDR3 protein. This sample carries approximately 89,000 distinct CDR3 sequences, about 25% of them seen once, and the ten largest clones take approximately 7%. The clonotype was recovered from a human donor with low-grade glioma or glioblastoma, undergoing nonglioma brain surgery, or in good health (not recorded which). The sample taken for sequencing was glioma tissue, nonneoplastic brain tissue, or PBMCs (not recorded which). The chain links TRBV20-1 to TRBJ2-1; D is unresolved. The CDR3 spells CRRPEQFF. The CDR3 DNA follows: TGCAGGCGGCCAGAGCAGTTCTTC.